These T cell receptor beta chains were read from a single sample in a study of T cell responses to AZD1222 COVID-19 vaccine. TCRdb's copy holds only in-frame clones and misses some; the assay was immunoSEQ multiplex PCR. Here the sample spans just over 60,000 clones, over 70% being singletons. The source was peripheral blood, collected on day 0 of AZD1222 vaccination. Every receptor here comes from an adult in good health. The CDR3 runs from the conserved cysteine through the conserved F or W. The order of the fields is J gene, clone size, V gene, D gene, CDR3 protein, CDR3 DNA. The D gene is left open where the match is weak. Part of the rows lack a size; the others show once, few, many or a class for expanded clones.

TRBJ2-3,once,TRBV7-2,.,CASSVGALTSGDTQYF,TGTGCCAGCAGCGTCGGGGCTCTCACGAGTGGGGATACGCAGTATTTT
TRBJ2-1,.,TRBV5-1,TRBD2,CASTGTSPPSEQFF,TGCGCCAGCACCGGGACTAGCCCTCCGTCTGAGCAGTTCTTC
TRBJ1-1,many,TRBV27,.,CATSQGRSTEAFF,TGTGCCACCTCACAGGGTCGGAGCACTGAAGCTTTCTTT
TRBJ2-1,few,TRBV9,TRBD1,CASSAEDRAIGTYNEQFF,TGTGCCAGCAGCGCGGAAGACAGGGCAATCGGAACCTACAATGAGCAGTTCTTC
TRBJ1-6,few,TRBV27,.,CASSLTPWGTSSYNSPLHF,TGTGCCAGCAGTTTAACCCCCTGGGGTACGAGCTCCTATAATTCACCCCTCCACTTT
TRBJ1-1,.,TRBV5-1,TRBD1,CASSSGQRGTEAFF,TGCGCCAGCAGCTCGGGACAGCGGGGCACTGAAGCTTTCTTT
TRBJ1-4,.,TRBV7-9,.,CASSWDSLEEKLFF,TGTGCCAGCAGCTGGGACTCCTTAGAAGAAAAACTGTTTTTT
TRBJ1-1,.,TRBV3-1/TRBV3-2,TRBD1,CASSPTGVYLEAFF,TGTGCCAGCAGCCCTACAGGGGTCTACCTTGAAGCTTTCTTT
TRBJ2-7,.,TRBV6-5,TRBD2,CASRPKRGSSYEQYF,TGTGCCAGCAGACCTAAGCGGGGGAGCTCCTACGAGCAGTACTTC
TRBJ2-1,.,TRBV7-3,TRBD1,CASSLTTGLNEQFF,TGTGCCAGCAGCTTAACGACAGGGTTGAATGAGCAGTTCTTC
TRBJ1-5,.,TRBV19,.,CASSIRGEGQPQHF,TGTGCCAGTAGTATTCGGGGGGAGGGGCAGCCCCAGCATTTT
TRBJ2-1,.,TRBV3-1/TRBV3-2,.,CASSQGLPNEQFF,TGTGCCAGCAGCCAAGGGCTACCCAATGAGCAGTTCTTC
TRBJ1-4,.,TRBV6-5,.,CASSAQVDEKLFF,TGTGCCAGCAGCGCTCAGGTGGATGAAAAACTGTTTTTT
TRBJ1-3,.,TRBV19,.,CATLSSGNTIYF,TGTGCCACCCTAAGCTCTGGAAACACCATATATTTT
TRBJ1-2,.,TRBV5-6,.,CASSLGGPEGYTF,TGTGCCAGCAGCTTGGGGGGACCTGAAGGCTACACCTTC
TRBJ2-3,.,TRBV5-1,.,CASSINPFTDTQYF,TGCGCCAGCAGCATCAACCCTTTCACAGATACGCAGTATTTT
TRBJ1-2,.,TRBV7-8,TRBD1,CASSQGDGYTF,TGTGCCAGCAGCCAGGGGGATGGCTACACCTTC
TRBJ1-2,.,TRBV11-2,TRBD1,CASSLSPTGDGYTF,TGTGCCAGCAGCCTAAGCCCGACAGGGGACGGCTACACCTTC
TRBJ1-1,.,TRBV15,.,CATSGHRNLNTEAFF,TGTGCCACCAGCGGGCATAGGAACTTGAACACTGAAGCTTTCTTT
TRBJ1-4,.,TRBV30,.,CAWSVGGWGNEKLFF,TGTGCCTGGAGTGTGGGGGGCTGGGGAAATGAAAAACTGTTTTTT
TRBJ1-5,.,TRBV10-2,.,CASSTGQAQPQHF,TGCGCCAGCTCAACAGGGCAGGCTCAGCCCCAGCATTTT
TRBJ1-5,once,TRBV19,.,CASTLGRDPYQPQHF,TGTGCCAGTACCCTAGGACGGGACCCTTATCAGCCCCAGCATTTT
TRBJ1-5,once,TRBV19,.,CASSTAFNQPQHF,TGTGCCAGTAGTACCGCGTTCAATCAGCCCCAGCATTTT
TRBJ2-7,once,TRBV2,.,CASWSGEQYF,TGTGCCAGCTGGTCAGGCGAGCAGTACTTC
TRBJ1-6,.,TRBV30,.,CAWSLVVNSPLHF,TGTGCCTGGAGTTTAGTAGTGAATTCACCCCTCCACTTT
TRBJ2-5,.,TRBV24-1,.,CATSDPDRQETQYF,TGTGCCACCAGTGATCCGGACAGACAAGAGACCCAGTACTTC
TRBJ1-2,.,TRBV3-1/TRBV3-2,.,CASSQRFSEGYTF,TGTGCCAGCAGCCAGAGGTTCAGCGAAGGCTACACCTTC
TRBJ1-2,few,TRBV7-9,TRBD1,CASSFGQGIYGYTF,TGTGCCAGCAGCTTCGGACAGGGAATCTATGGCTACACCTTC
TRBJ1-2,.,TRBV18,.,CASSPTGNLGYTF,TGTGCCAGCTCACCTACAGGCAACCTTGGCTACACCTTC
TRBJ2-7,.,TRBV12-3/TRBV12-4,.,CASSRTEYEEQYF,TGTGCCAGCTCCCGGACAGAGTATGAGGAGCAGTACTTC
TRBJ2-3,.,TRBV6-6,.,CASSERGSTDTQYF,TGTGCCAGCAGCGAAAGGGGGAGCACAGATACGCAGTATTTT
TRBJ2-5,few,TRBV5-1,.,CASSRGRTEETQYF,TGCGCCAGCAGCCGGGGCCGGACAGAAGAGACCCAGTACTTC
TRBJ1-1,once,TRBV12-3/TRBV12-4,.,CASSLRLNTEAFF,TGTGCCAGCAGTCTTAGGTTGAACACTGAAGCTTTCTTT
TRBJ2-7,.,TRBV7-9,.,CASSLSGLGHEQYF,TGTGCCAGCAGCTTATCGGGTCTGGGTCACGAGCAGTACTTC
TRBJ2-1,.,TRBV3-1/TRBV3-2,TRBD2,CASSQDSSGVSYNEQFF,TGTGCCAGCAGCCAAGATTCTAGCGGGGTCTCCTACAATGAGCAGTTCTTC
TRBJ2-7,.,TRBV7-2,.,CASGTDYEQYF,TGTGCCAGTGGGACCGATTACGAGCAGTACTTC
TRBJ1-3,few,TRBV5-1,.,CASSQDTASGNTIYF,TGCGCCAGCAGCCAGGACACAGCCTCTGGAAACACCATATATTTT
TRBJ1-5,few,TRBV19,.,CASSGQQHQPQHF,TGTGCCAGTAGTGGACAGCAACATCAGCCCCAGCATTTT
TRBJ1-5,.,TRBV19,.,CASSIFAQPQHF,TGTGCCAGTAGTATTTTCGCTCAGCCCCAGCATTTT
TRBJ1-2,few,TRBV5-8,TRBD1,CASRDEKQGALNYGYTF,TGTGCCAGCAGGGACGAAAAACAGGGGGCGCTCAACTATGGCTACACCTTC
TRBJ1-4,.,TRBV12-3/TRBV12-4,.,CASSLGGSEKLFF,TGTGCCAGCAGTTTAGGGGGGTCTGAAAAACTGTTTTTT
TRBJ2-3,.,TRBV28,TRBD2,CASSLFAGGADTQYF,TGTGCCAGCAGTTTATTTGCTGGGGGGGCAGATACGCAGTATTTT
TRBJ2-2,.,TRBV5-6,.,CASSLEADGGELFF,TGTGCCAGCAGCTTGGAGGCGGACGGTGGGGAGCTGTTTTTT
TRBJ2-3,.,TRBV18,TRBD2,CASSDGGVVTDTQYF,TGTGCCAGCTCGGACGGGGGGGTTGTCACAGATACGCAGTATTTT
TRBJ2-7,.,TRBV5-1,.,CASSFFAGNEQYF,TGCGCCAGCAGCTTTTTTGCAGGGAACGAGCAGTACTTC
TRBJ1-1,.,TRBV18,.,CASSPSLDTEAFF,TGTGCCAGCTCACCATCGTTAGACACTGAAGCTTTCTTT
TRBJ1-6,.,TRBV30,.,CAWSPGGASPLHF,TGTGCCTGGAGCCCCGGGGGTGCCTCACCCCTCCACTTT
TRBJ2-1,.,TRBV19,TRBD2,CASSISGGDNEQFF,TGTGCCAGTAGTATTAGCGGGGGTGACAATGAGCAGTTCTTC
TRBJ2-1,.,TRBV10-3,TRBD1,CAMGTGVFGNEQFF,TGTGCCATGGGTACAGGGGTGTTTGGGAATGAGCAGTTCTTC
TRBJ1-6,.,TRBV7-2,.,CASSLSNSPLHF,TGTGCCAGCAGCCTCAGTAATTCACCCCTCCACTTT
TRBJ2-1,.,TRBV19,TRBD2,CASSRGGVPYNEQFF,TGTGCCAGTAGTCGGGGAGGGGTGCCTTACAATGAGCAGTTCTTC
TRBJ2-7,few,TRBV7-2,.,CASSLSRTVTGHEQYF,TGTGCCAGCAGCTTATCGCGGACCGTGACGGGACACGAGCAGTACTTC
TRBJ1-1,.,TRBV30,TRBD1,CAWSSGGFTEAFF,TGTGCCTGGAGTTCAGGGGGGTTCACTGAAGCTTTCTTT
TRBJ1-2,.,TRBV24-1,TRBD1,CATRPDRRFGYTF,TGTGCCACCAGGCCGGACAGGCGTTTTGGCTACACCTTC
TRBJ2-2,.,TRBV5-1,TRBD2,CASISGGLNTGELFF,TGCGCCAGCATTAGCGGGGGGCTGAACACCGGGGAGCTGTTTTTT
TRBJ2-1,.,TRBV7-2,TRBD2,CASSYRGGNEQFF,TGTGCCAGCAGCTACCGGGGGGGCAATGAGCAGTTCTTC
TRBJ1-1,.,TRBV7-2,.,CASSLYENTEAFF,TGTGCCAGCAGCTTATACGAAAACACTGAAGCTTTCTTT